These 14 T cell receptor beta chains originate from one sample sequenced in a study of technical replicates of blood from several donors. The data were produced by immunoSEQ multiplex PCR, yet TCRdb's version contains in-frame clones alone and is incomplete. The sample lists tens of thousands of clones, more than 90% occurring once. Sequenced sample: PBMCs. The receptors stem from a human donor in good health. Some clones in this sample may be carry-over from other donors' samples.

The chain's CDR3 is CASSLLGPTSGGTDTQYF. The CDR3 region has the DNA TGTGCCAGCTCACTTTTGGGCCCCACTAGCGGGGGCACAGATACGCAGTATTTT. The V call is TRBV18, the J call TRBJ2-3, with TRBD2 identical over 10 bases. CDR1 is KGHSH and CDR2 is LQKENI in the germline V gene. The CDR3 sequence is 18 residues long. V lost 4 bases and J lost 1; bases outside the gene matches: 11.

V gene TRBV2 combines with J gene TRBJ1-5, with a tentative D call TRBD1 (6 bases). Trimming removed 1 base from V and 5 bases from J, with 12 bases in between. This CDR3 contains 15 residues. Looked up from germline, CDR1 is SNHLY and CDR2 is FYNNEI. In nucleotides, the CDR3 is TGTGCCAGCAGTGAAGTAAGGGGGAATCATCAGCCCCAGCATTTT. Translation gives CASSEVRGNHQPQHF.

This clone has just one count. The rearrangement joins TRBV5-6 to TRBJ2-5, with TRBD1 identical over 7 bases. Germline CDR1 reads SGHDT; CDR2 reads YYEEEE. This CDR3 region has 15 residues. Trimming at V came to 4 bases and at J to 6 bases, leaving 12 bases not matched to a gene. The CDR3 reads CASSHNLDRVQTQYF. The CDR3 coding sequence is TGTGCCAGCAGCCATAACCTAGACAGGGTACAGACCCAGTACTTC.

The chain recombines TRBV6-5 with TRBJ2-7; 9 bases agree with TRBD2. From germline, CDR1 is MNHEY and CDR2 SVGAGI. The CDR3 is 14 residues long. Germline trimming cut 0 bases from V and 6 bases from J; bases unmatched to any gene: 3. The CDR3 DNA is TGTGCCAGCAGTTACTCCTTAGCGGGGGTCGAGCAGTACTTC. It encodes CASSYSLAGVEQYF.

V is TRBV30 and J is TRBJ2-5; D might be TRBD2 (6 bases). The germline CDR1 and CDR2 sequences are GTSNPN and SVGIG (reference sequence). The length of the CDR3 is 14 residues. V was pared by 3 bases and J by 4 bases, with 15 bases between. Written as DNA, the CDR3 is TGTGCCTGGAGCGGAGGGGCGGTTCGAGAGACCCAGTACTTC. This codes for CAWSGGAVRETQYF.

The V gene is TRBV6-5, the J gene TRBJ2-1; 11 bases map to TRBD2. The CDR3 consists of 16 residues. V was pared by 2 bases and J by 3 bases, with 3 bases of the junction left unmatched. CDR1 is MNHEY, CDR2 SVGAGI, per germline. CDR3 bases: TGTGCCAGCAGTTACCCCCTAGCGGGGGGCTACAATGAGCAGTTCTTC. Its translation is CASSYPLAGGYNEQFF.

The chain is built from TRBV9 and TRBJ2-2; TRBD2 matches 10 bases. In germline, CDR1 is SGDLS, CDR2 YYNGEE. This CDR3 region has 16 residues. The trim removed 4 bases at V and 4 bases at J, leaving 7 bases unmatched. CDR3 protein: CASSRESGGGTGELFF. In nucleotides, the CDR3 is TGTGCCAGCAGCAGGGAAAGCGGGGGGGGCACCGGGGAGCTGTTTTTT.

The CDR3 here is CASSPDPGQGGVAFF. The DNA of the CDR3 is TGTGCCAGCAGTCCCGATCCGGGACAGGGGGGAGTGGCTTTCTTT. The rearrangement joins TRBV6-6 to TRBJ1-1, with 11 bases that match TRBD1. The CDR3 contains 15 residues. Germline V gene data show CDR1 as MNHNY and CDR2 as SVGAGI (reference sequence). V dropped 5 bases and J dropped 11; count of bases not matched to a gene: 13.

V usage is TRBV4-1 and J usage is TRBJ1-2, with 7 bases that match TRBD1. J lost 4 bases, V lost 1 base, and 9 bases had no gene match. The germline V gene encodes CDR1 MGHRA and CDR2 YSYEKL. The CDR3 is 16 amino acids. CDR3 in amino acids: CASSQGGGDRIYGYTF. In DNA, the CDR3 is TGCGCCAGCAGCCAAGGAGGAGGGGACAGAATCTATGGCTACACCTTC.

The gene calls are TRBV19 and TRBJ2-5, with 7 bases matching TRBD1. This CDR3 is built from 14 residues. Trimming cost V 6 bases and J 2 bases; bases outside gene matches: 6. Germline-derived CDR1 and CDR2 are LNHDA and SQIVND (reference sequence). The CDR3 region is CASSPTGQQETQYF. The DNA of the CDR3 is TGTGCCAGTAGCCCAACGGGACAGCAAGAGACCCAGTACTTC. Supplemented by reference TRBV19 and TRBJ2-5, the full variable domain reads DGGITQSPKYLFRKEGQNVTLSCEQNLNHDAMYWYRQDPGQGLRLIYYSQIVNDFQKGDIAEGYSVSREKKESFPLTVTSAQKNPTAFYLCASSPTGQQETQYFGPGTRLLVL.

V is TRBV5-6 and J is TRBJ1-6; tentative D call: TRBD1 (5 bases). CDR1 is SGHDT and CDR2 is YYEEEE in the germline V gene. V lost 3 bases to trimming and J lost 0 bases, with 10 bases between them. The CDR3 has 16 amino acids. The CDR3 region is CASSSTGSSYNSPLHF. Here the CDR3 DNA reads TGTGCCAGCAGCTCAACAGGTTCCTCCTATAATTCACCCCTCCACTTT.

This chain connects TRBV5-1 to TRBJ1-1, with D possibly being TRBD1 (5 bases). CDR1 is SGHRS, CDR2 YFSETQ, per germline. The V end was cut by 1 base, the J end by 1 base, with 14 bases between. The CDR3 covers 16 residues. In nucleotides, the CDR3 is TGCGCCAGCAGCTTGTTTTCCGGGGGAGAGAACACTGAAGCTTTCTTT. Protein product: CASSLFSGGENTEAFF.

The chain carries TRBV5-4 and TRBJ1-2; D unresolved. Germline assignment: CDR1 SGHNT and CDR2 YYREEE (reference sequence). This CDR3 has 19 residues. V was clipped by 5 bases and J by 2 bases, with 28 bases between them. CDR3 bases: TGTGCCAGCAGTCCGTACGGTGGTTTTTCGGGGTTACCCAACTATGGCTACACCTTC. This sequence encodes CASSPYGGFSGLPNYGYTF. Supplemented by reference TRBV5-4 and TRBJ1-2, the full variable domain reads ETGVTQSPTHLIKTRGQQVTLRCSSQSGHNTVSWYQQALGQGPQFIFQYYREEENGRGNFPPRFSGLQFPNYSSELNVNALELDDSALYLCASSPYGGFSGLPNYGYTFGSGTRLTVV.

The rearrangement uses TRBV13 and TRBJ1-1, with TRBD1 as a possible D gene (5 bases). The CDR3 totals 13 residues. Germline assignment: CDR1 PRHDT and CDR2 FYEKMQ (reference sequence). Trimming removed 3 bases from V and 4 bases from J, with 9 bases in between. The CDR3: CASSFNGGTEAFF. CDR3 sequence (DNA): TGTGCCAGCAGCTTTAACGGGGGCACTGAAGCTTTCTTT.